The 15 T cell receptor beta chains reported below all come from one sample, sequenced in a study of cytomegalovirus exposure and HLA in healthy donors. The PCR ran on 60 Vbeta and 13 Jbeta primers. Data came from immunoSEQ multiplex PCR; TCRdb stores just in-frame clones and leaves some out. Of about 67,000 clones in the sample, approximately 81% were seen once. Sequenced material: PBMCs. Receptors were obtained from a woman aged 25 to 39 in good health and CMV-seronegative.

The CDR3 protein is CASSGPEATDTQYF. The DNA of the CDR3 is TGTGCCAGCAGTGGCCCGGAGGCAACAGATACGCAGTATTTT. The V and J genes are TRBV2 and TRBJ2-3; D is perhaps TRBD2 (5 bases). The germline V and J ends were trimmed by 4 bases and 3 bases, with 11 bases remaining between them. This CDR3 is 14 amino acids long. From germline, CDR1 is SNHLY and CDR2 FYNNEI.

This clone was counted a few times. The genes are TRBV6-6 and TRBJ1-4; no clear D gene. The CDR3 length is 13 residues. Germline V gene lookup returns CDR1 MNHNY and CDR2 SVGAGI (reference sequence). Trimming pared 0 bases from V and 8 bases from J, leaving 7 bases between. The CDR3 DNA reads TGTGCCAGCAGTTACTCGAATAGAGAAAAACTGTTTTTT. It translates to CASSYSNREKLFF.

The genes are TRBV11-3 and TRBJ2-1, with 9 bases identical to TRBD2. V shed 5 bases and J 8 bases; nucleotides not matched to a gene: 19. Per germline, CDR1 SGHNT and CDR2 YENEEA. The CDR3 has 18 residues. In nucleotides, the CDR3 is TGTGCCAGCAGCCATTATTACGGCGGGGGGGACCCCATCGATGAGCAGTTCTTC. Translated: CASSHYYGGGDPIDEQFF.

V and J are TRBV28 and TRBJ2-2; 12 nucleotides line up with TRBD2. The length of the CDR3 is 18 residues. V was pared by 6 bases and J by 1 base, with 9 bases of the junction left unmatched. Germline values: CDR1 MDHEN, CDR2 SYDVKM. The CDR3 here is CASRSPSLAGGNTGELFF. CDR3 in DNA: TGTGCCAGCAGGTCCCCTTCACTAGCGGGGGGGAACACCGGGGAGCTGTTTTTT.

This clone was found once. This rearrangement joins TRBV5-4 to TRBJ1-4, with D tentatively TRBD1 (6 bases). V lost 1 base and J 2 bases, leaving 12 bases between the germline ends. Germline V gene data show CDR1 as SGHNT and CDR2 as YYREEE (reference sequence). The CDR3 is made up of 16 amino acids. In nucleotides, the CDR3 is TGTGCCAGCAGCTTGTGGGGAGGGGGTACTAATGAAAAACTGTTTTTT. Translated, it gives CASSLWGGGTNEKLFF.

The V call is TRBV29-1, the J call TRBJ1-3; 7 bases fit TRBD1. This CDR3 contains 13 residues. With 5 bases clipped from V and 3 bases from J, the junction kept 4 bases outside the gene matches. Per the germline V gene, CDR1 is SQVTM and CDR2 is ANQGSEA. CDR3 amino acids: CSVSGGSGNTIYF. The DNA for the CDR3 is TGCAGCGTTTCAGGGGGAAGTGGAAACACCATATATTTT.

The rearrangement joins TRBV5-5 to TRBJ2-5; the match to TRBD1 covers 12 bases. The germline V gene has CDR1 SGHKS and CDR2 YYEKEE (reference sequence). Losses at the gene ends were 3 bases for V and 5 bases for J; bases not matched to a gene: 2. The CDR3 has 14 residues. The CDR3 DNA follows: TGTGCCAGCAGCTGGGGACAGGGGGCTGAGACCCAGTACTTC. Its translation is CASSWGQGAETQYF. Based on the CDR3 plus reference TRBV5-5 and TRBJ2-5, the full variable domain is DAGVTQSPTHLIKTRGQQVTLRCSPISGHKSVSWYQQVLGQGPQFIFQYYEKEERGRGNFPDRFSARQFPNYSSELNVNALLLGDSALYLCASSWGQGAETQYFGPGTRLLVL.

CDR3 DNA: TGTGCCAGCCGGGTCTTTAACACTGAAGCTTTCTTT. Protein: CASRVFNTEAFF. This chain joins TRBV27 and TRBJ1-1; D remains unclear. This CDR3 has 12 amino acids. The V gene's germline CDR1 is MNHEY and CDR2 SMNVEV (reference sequence). V lost 8 bases, J lost 2 bases, and 9 bases lay in between.

The V gene is TRBV23-1, the J gene TRBJ1-5, with 7 bases identical to TRBD1. TRBV23-1 is noted as an ORF with a role that remains uncertain. CDR3 size: 15 residues. V lost 0 bases, J lost 9 bases, and 8 bases stayed unmatched. The chain's CDR3 is CASSQSTQGSRPQHF. The DNA for the CDR3 is TGCGCCAGCAGTCAATCAACACAGGGGTCAAGGCCCCAGCATTTT.

This clone was recorded once. This chain links TRBV5-4 with TRBJ1-6; D unresolved. The CDR3 spans 14 residues. Germline V lookup: CDR1 SGHNT, CDR2 YYREEE (reference sequence). The V end was cut by 5 bases, the J end by 0 bases, with 6 bases between. CDR3 nucleotide sequence: TGTGCCAGCAGAGTAGACTCCTATAATTCACCCCTCCACTTT. It translates to CASRVDSYNSPLHF.

The V gene is TRBV19, the J gene TRBJ2-5; 7 nucleotides agree with TRBD1. This CDR3 contains 14 residues. Germline CDR1 reads LNHDA; CDR2 reads SQIVND (reference sequence). Unmatched junction bases numbered 4, after V lost 6 bases and J lost 0 bases. CDR3 protein: CASSLGQDQETQYF. For the CDR3, the DNA is TGTGCCAGTAGCCTCGGACAGGACCAAGAGACCCAGTACTTC.

The chain combines TRBV5-4 with TRBJ2-1, with D possibly being TRBD2 (6 bases). CDR3 size: 15 residues. V shed 5 bases and J shed 0 bases, with 12 bases lying between them. Germline loops: CDR1 SGHNT, CDR2 YYREEE (reference sequence). The CDR3 protein is CASSLALLSYNEQFF. The CDR3 nucleotides are TGTGCCAGCAGTCTAGCGCTACTCTCCTACAATGAGCAGTTCTTC.

The rearrangement joins TRBV7-6 to TRBJ2-7, with a possible D match to TRBD2 (6 bases). Looked up from germline, CDR1 is SGHVS and CDR2 is FNYEAQ. CDR3 size: 15 residues. Trimming removed 1 base at V and 2 bases at J, with 12 bases between. The CDR3 sequence: CASSLGIGGAYEQYF. CDR3 nucleotides: TGTGCCAGCAGCTTAGGAATAGGAGGGGCCTACGAGCAGTACTTC.

This chain uses TRBV28 with TRBJ1-2; D is unclear. The V end lost 6 bases, the J end lost 4 bases, and 12 bases lay between the germline ends. Germline CDR1 and CDR2: MDHEN and SYDVKM. The CDR3 sequence is 13 residues long. This CDR3 is CASRVEAGYGYTF. The CDR3 nucleotides read TGTGCCAGCAGGGTAGAGGCTGGCTATGGCTACACCTTC.

The chain has TRBV6-5 and TRBJ2-2, with D unclear. Germline loops: CDR1 MNHEY, CDR2 SVGAGI. CDR3 length equals 14 residues. Trimming removed 0 bases from V and 1 base from J, with 3 bases in between. The DNA of the CDR3 is TGTGCCAGCAGTTACTCGAGGAACACCGGGGAGCTGTTTTTT. Protein sequence: CASSYSRNTGELFF.